The clone carrying this T cell receptor (beta chain) has at least ten counts. The data were obtained in a study of beta chain features in type 1 diabetes. V gave up 4 bases and J gave up 7 bases; unmatched junction bases: 5. This CDR3 spans 14 amino acids. Germline values: CDR1 SGHRS, CDR2 YFSETQ. A CD45RO/CCR7/CD25/CD127/CD95/CD27 panel sorted naive, central memory, regulatory and stem cell-like memory CD4+ cells. TCRB transcripts that were expressed got sequenced, as all of the isolated RNA had been reverse transcribed. Data came from immunoSEQ multiplex PCR; TCRdb stores just in-frame clones and leaves some out. The sample consists of approximately 150,000 clones, 9.7% of them appearing once.

The TCR comes from a woman aged 40-49 years in good health. The sample was central memory CD4+ T cells from blood. The chain employs TRBV5-1 and TRBJ2-1, with 10 bases identical to TRBD1. In DNA, the CDR3 is TGCGCCAGCAGCCGACAGGGGGCGTTTAATGAGCAGTTCTTC. It codes for CASSRQGAFNEQFF.